This T cell receptor beta chain emerged from a study of CD8 T cells in ankylosing spondylitis. Findings and caveats of the study: A CD8+ phenotype characterized the disease-linked clones, which were relatively rare in peripheral blood. What seemed typical of ankylosing spondylitis blood was a TCR beta motif built from under 10 highly homologous variants.

This clonotype occurred many times. Its antigen is undetermined. V lost 5 bases, J lost 4 bases, and 5 bases stayed unmatched. The V gene's germline CDR1 is SGHAT and CDR2 FQNNGV. The CDR3 is made up of 16 amino acids. TCRdb called the 5' RACE reads again in MiXCR, with one record for every CDR3 protein. Among roughly 100,000 distinct CDR3 sequences listed, roughly 8% were seen once. The receptor comes from a male donor with ankylosing spondylitis or in good health (not recorded which). The sequenced material came from blood, either unsorted or a sorted T cell fraction (not recorded which). This chain connects TRBV11-2 to TRBJ2-5; 15 bases align to TRBD2. This CDR3 is CASSGLAGGPRETQYF. The DNA of the CDR3 is TGTGCCAGCAGCGGACTAGCGGGGGGGCCGAGAGAGACCCAGTACTTC.